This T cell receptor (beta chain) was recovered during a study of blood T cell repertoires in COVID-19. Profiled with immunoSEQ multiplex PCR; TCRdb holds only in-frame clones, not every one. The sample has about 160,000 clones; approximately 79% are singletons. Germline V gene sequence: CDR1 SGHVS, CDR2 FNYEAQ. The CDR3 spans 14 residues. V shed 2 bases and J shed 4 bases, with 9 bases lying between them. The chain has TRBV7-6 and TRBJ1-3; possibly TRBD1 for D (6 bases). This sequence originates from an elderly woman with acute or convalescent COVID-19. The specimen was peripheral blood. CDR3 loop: CASSLNRVGNTIYF. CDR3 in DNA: TGTGCCAGCAGCTTAAACAGGGTGGGAAACACCATATATTTT.